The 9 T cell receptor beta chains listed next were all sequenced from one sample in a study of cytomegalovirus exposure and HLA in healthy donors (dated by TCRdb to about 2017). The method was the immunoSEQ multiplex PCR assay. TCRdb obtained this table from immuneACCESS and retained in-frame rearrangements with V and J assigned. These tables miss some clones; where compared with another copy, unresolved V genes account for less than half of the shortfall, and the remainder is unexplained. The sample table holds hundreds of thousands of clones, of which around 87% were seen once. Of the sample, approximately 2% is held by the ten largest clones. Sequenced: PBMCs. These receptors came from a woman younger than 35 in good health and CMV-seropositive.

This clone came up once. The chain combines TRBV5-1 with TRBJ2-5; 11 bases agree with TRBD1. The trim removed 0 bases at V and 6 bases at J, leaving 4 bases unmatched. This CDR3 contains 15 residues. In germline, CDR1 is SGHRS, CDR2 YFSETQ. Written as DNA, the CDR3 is TGCGCCAGCAGCTTGGGGACAGGGGGCGGGCAGACCCAGTACTTC. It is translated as CASSLGTGGGQTQYF.

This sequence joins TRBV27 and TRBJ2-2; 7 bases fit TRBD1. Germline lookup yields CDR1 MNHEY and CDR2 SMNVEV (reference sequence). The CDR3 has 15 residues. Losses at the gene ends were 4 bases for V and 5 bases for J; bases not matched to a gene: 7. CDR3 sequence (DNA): TGTGCCAGCAGTTACCGGGACAGCTCAACCGGGGAGCTGTTTTTT. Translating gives CASSYRDSSTGELFF.

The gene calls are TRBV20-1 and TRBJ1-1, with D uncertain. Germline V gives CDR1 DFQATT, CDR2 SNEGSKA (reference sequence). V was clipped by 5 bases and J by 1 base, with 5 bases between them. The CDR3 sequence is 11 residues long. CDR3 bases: TGCAGTGCTCACAGGAACACTGAAGCTTTCTTT. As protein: CSAHRNTEAFF.

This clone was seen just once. The CDR3 loop is CASSVSRSGSQYNEQFF. CDR3 coding DNA: TGTGCCAGCAGTGTTAGTAGGAGCGGGAGTCAATACAATGAGCAGTTCTTC. The rearrangement uses TRBV2 and TRBJ2-1, with 8 bases aligning to TRBD2. CDR1 is SNHLY, CDR2 FYNNEI, per germline. CDR3 length equals 17 residues. Trimming cost V 4 bases and J 4 bases; bases outside gene matches: 12.

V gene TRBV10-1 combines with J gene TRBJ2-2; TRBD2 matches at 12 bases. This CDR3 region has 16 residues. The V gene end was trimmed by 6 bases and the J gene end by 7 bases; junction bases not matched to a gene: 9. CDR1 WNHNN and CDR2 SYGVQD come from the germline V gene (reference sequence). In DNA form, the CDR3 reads TGCGCCAGCAGCGACTGGACTAGCGGGAAAGGCGGGGAGCTGTTTTTT. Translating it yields CASSDWTSGKGGELFF.

This CDR3 is CASKQDPEGDQPQHF. In DNA form, the CDR3 reads TGTGCCAGCAAACAAGACCCTGAGGGGGATCAGCCCCAGCATTTT. The J gene is TRBJ1-5, the V gene TRBV6-5; D might be TRBD1 (6 bases). Germline assignment: CDR1 MNHEY and CDR2 SVGAGI. V lost 7 bases and J 5 bases, leaving 18 bases between the germline ends. The CDR3 sequence is 15 residues long.

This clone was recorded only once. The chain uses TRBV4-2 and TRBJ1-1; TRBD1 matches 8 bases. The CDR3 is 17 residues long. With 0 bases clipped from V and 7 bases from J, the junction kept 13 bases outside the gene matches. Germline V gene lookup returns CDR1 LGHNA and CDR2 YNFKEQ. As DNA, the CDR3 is TGTGCCAGCAGCCAAGATGGGACAGGTTCGATGGGCAGTGAAGCTTTCTTT. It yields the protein CASSQDGTGSMGSEAFF.

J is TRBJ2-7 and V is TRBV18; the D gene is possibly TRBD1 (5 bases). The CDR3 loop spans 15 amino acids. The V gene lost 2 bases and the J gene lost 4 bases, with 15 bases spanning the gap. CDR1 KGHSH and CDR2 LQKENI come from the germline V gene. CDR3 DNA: TGTGCCAGCTCACCAGATGGAGAAGGGGTATACGAGCAGTACTTC. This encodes CASSPDGEGVYEQYF.

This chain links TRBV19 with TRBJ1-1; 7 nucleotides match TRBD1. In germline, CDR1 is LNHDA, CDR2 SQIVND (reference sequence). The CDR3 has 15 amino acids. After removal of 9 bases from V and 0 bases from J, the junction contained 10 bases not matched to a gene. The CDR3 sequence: CASQDRAILNTEAFF. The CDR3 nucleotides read TGTGCCAGCCAAGACAGGGCTATCTTGAACACTGAAGCTTTCTTT.